This T cell receptor (beta chain) emerged from a study of blood T cell repertoires in COVID-19. Across the whole study: COVID-19 samples, acute and convalescent, were from the United States, Italy and Spain.

This CDR3 spans 17 amino acids. The ends were cut back, 3 bases at V and 5 bases at J, with 23 bases in the middle. Germline V CDR1 and CDR2: MGHRA, YSYEKL. A few counts support this clone. Per the study methods: Reference gene primer amplification gave estimated nucleated cell counts. TCRdb keeps only in-frame clones here, not all; method: immunoSEQ multiplex PCR. The D gene and trimming were derived from the DNA, and the V and J assignments and clone size from that table. The sample carries just over 65,000 clones, about nine tenths recorded once. The chain uses TRBV4-1 and TRBJ2-7, with D tentatively TRBD2 (6 bases). The specimen was peripheral blood. The TCR was taken from a man between 25 and 39 years old with acute or convalescent COVID-19. CDR3 residues: CASSHGGPGRPFDEQYF. The CDR3 DNA reads TGCGCCAGCAGCCACGGGGGACCGGGACGCCCTTTTGACGAGCAGTACTTC.